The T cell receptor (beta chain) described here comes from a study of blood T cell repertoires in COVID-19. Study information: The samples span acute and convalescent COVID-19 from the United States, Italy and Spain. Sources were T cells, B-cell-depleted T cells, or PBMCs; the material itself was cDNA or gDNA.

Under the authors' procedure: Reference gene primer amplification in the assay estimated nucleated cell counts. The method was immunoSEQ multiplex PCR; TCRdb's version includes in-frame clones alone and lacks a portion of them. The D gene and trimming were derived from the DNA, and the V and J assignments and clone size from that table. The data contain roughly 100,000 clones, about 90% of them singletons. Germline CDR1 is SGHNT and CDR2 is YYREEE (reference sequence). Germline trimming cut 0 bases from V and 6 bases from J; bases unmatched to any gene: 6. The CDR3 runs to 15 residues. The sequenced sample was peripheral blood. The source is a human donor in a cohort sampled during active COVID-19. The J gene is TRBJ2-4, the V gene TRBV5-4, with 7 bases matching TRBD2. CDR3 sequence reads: CASSLGEGYLNIQYF. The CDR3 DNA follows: TGTGCCAGCAGCTTGGGGGAGGGTTACCTAAACATTCAGTACTTC.